The rows below give T cell receptor beta chains drawn from one sample of a study of cytomegalovirus exposure and HLA in healthy donors. The assay was immunoSEQ multiplex PCR, and TCRdb's table has in-frame clones only and misses some. The sample lists roughly 43,000 clones, approximately 80% occurring once. Source material: PBMCs. The source is a man between 25 and 39 years old in good health and CMV-seronegative. Both conserved end residues are part of each CDR3. The D gene is left open where the match is weak. Only some rows state a clone size, as once, few, many or a class for expanded clones.

j_gene | abundance | v_gene | d_gene | CDR3nt | CDR3aa
TRBJ2-1 | - | TRBV7-3 | TRBD1 | TGTGCCAGCAGCAGGACAGGGCATGAGCAGTTCTTC | CASSRTGHEQFF
TRBJ2-7 | - | TRBV18 | TRBD1 | TGTGCCAGCTCACCCCAAGGACAGGGTAGTTACGAGCAGTACTTC | CASSPQGQGSYEQYF
TRBJ1-2 | once | TRBV9 | - | TGTGCCAGCAGCCCGGGACCAGGGAGGGGCTACACCTTC | CASSPGPGRGYTF
TRBJ1-2 | - | TRBV6-1 | - | TGTGCCAGCAGTGACATGATCCTGGGCTCCCCCCACACCTTC | CASSDMILGSPHTF
TRBJ2-3 | few | TRBV6-1 | - | TGTGCCAGCAGGGGACGGACAGTCAGCACAGATACGCAGTATTTT | CASRGRTVSTDTQYF
TRBJ2-5 | - | TRBV7-2 | TRBD2 | TGTGCCAGCAGCTTATTTAGGGGAGGGGAGCAAGAGACCCAGTACTTC | CASSLFRGGEQETQYF
TRBJ2-1 | - | TRBV11-2 | - | TGTGCCAGCAGCCGTGGACAGAACAATGAGCAGTTCTTC | CASSRGQNNEQFF
TRBJ1-3 | - | TRBV19 | TRBD1 | TGTGCCAGTAGTATGCCGTGGACAGGGCCTGGAAACACCATATATTTT | CASSMPWTGPGNTIYF
TRBJ2-1 | - | TRBV9 | TRBD2 | TGTGCCAGCAGCGTAGCTGGAGCGGGAGGGAACAATGAGCAGTTCTTC | CASSVAGAGGNNEQFF
TRBJ2-7 | once | TRBV29-1 | - | TGCAGCGTAACGTCGGCCTACGAGCAGTACTTC | CSVTSAYEQYF
TRBJ2-3 | few | TRBV10-3 | TRBD1 | TGTGCCATCAGTGAGTCGACGCAGGGGGCCCGCACAGATACGCAGTATTTT | CAISESTQGARTDTQYF
TRBJ2-3 | - | TRBV5-1 | - | TGCGCCAGCAGCTTGGTGCAGAGCACAGATACGCAGTATTTT | CASSLVQSTDTQYF
TRBJ1-1 | - | TRBV6-6 | TRBD1 | TGTGCCAGCAGTTTGGGAGACAGGGCGACTGAAGCTTTCTTT | CASSLGDRATEAFF
TRBJ2-7 | - | TRBV5-4 | TRBD1 | TGTGCCAGCAGCTACCGGACAGGTCAAAGGTACGAGCAGTACTTC | CASSYRTGQRYEQYF
TRBJ2-7 | - | TRBV7-2 | TRBD2 | TGTGCCAGCAGCTTGGGACTAGCGGGATCCTACGAGCAGTACTTC | CASSLGLAGSYEQYF
TRBJ1-5 | - | TRBV5-4 | - | TGTGCCAGCAGCTTGGATCCAAATCAGCCCCAGCATTTT | CASSLDPNQPQHF
TRBJ1-2 | - | TRBV28 | TRBD1 | TGTGCCAGCAGCCTTGGACAGGTCTATGGCTACACCTTC | CASSLGQVYGYTF
TRBJ2-7 | - | TRBV7-9 | - | TGTGCCAGCAGCAAGGGCCCAACAGGGCACGAGCAGTACTTC | CASSKGPTGHEQYF
TRBJ1-1 | once | TRBV7-2 | TRBD1 | TGTGCCAGCAGCTTAGGACAGGGATGGAACACTGAAGCTTTCTTT | CASSLGQGWNTEAFF
TRBJ1-4 | medium-sized | TRBV27 | - | TGTGCCAGCAAACCCTTTCCGGAGTCGGAAAAACTGTTTTTT | CASKPFPESEKLFF
TRBJ2-1 | - | TRBV5-1 | TRBD2 | TGCGCCAGCAGCCCAGGACTAGCGGGAGGGCCTCGGGACAATGAGCAGTTCTTC | CASSPGLAGGPRDNEQFF
TRBJ2-2 | - | TRBV9 | TRBD2 | TGTGCCAGCAGCGCCCGACTAGCGGGAAACACCGGGGAGCTGTTTTTT | CASSARLAGNTGELFF
TRBJ2-7 | - | TRBV11-2 | TRBD2 | TGTGCCAGCAGCTTACTAGCGGGCGAGCAGTACTTC | CASSLLAGEQYF
TRBJ2-1 | - | TRBV28 | TRBD2 | TGTGCCAGCAGTTTCACTTCCGGGAGGCGATCAGATGAGCAGTTCTTC | CASSFTSGRRSDEQFF
TRBJ1-1 | - | TRBV5-1 | - | TGCGCCAGCAGCCGCGACAGTCTGGTGAACACTGAAGCTTTCTTT | CASSRDSLVNTEAFF
TRBJ2-7 | - | TRBV5-1 | - | TGCGCCAGCAGCTTGGCAGGGGAGCGCTACGAGCAGTACTTC | CASSLAGERYEQYF
TRBJ2-7 | - | TRBV19 | - | TGTGCCAGTAGTATGCGTCCGGCTAGCTACGAGCAGTACTTC | CASSMRPASYEQYF
TRBJ2-3 | - | TRBV6-4 | TRBD2 | TGTGCCAGCAGTGACACTAGCGGGAGCCACACAGATACGCAGTATTTT | CASSDTSGSHTDTQYF
TRBJ2-6 | - | TRBV27 | - | TGTGCCAGCAGTTTAGCGTATAGCTCTGGGGCCAACGTCCTGACTTTC | CASSLAYSSGANVLTF
TRBJ2-7 | - | TRBV18 | TRBD1 | TGTGCCAGCTCACCACTGGCTAAGGGGGCCGACGGTGGGCAGTACTTC | CASSPLAKGADGGQYF
TRBJ2-7 | - | TRBV7-9 | TRBD1 | TGTGCCAGCAGCGCACAGGGGGTGAAGCCCTACGAGCAGTACTTC | CASSAQGVKPYEQYF
TRBJ2-3 | - | TRBV27 | - | TGTGCCAGCAGTTCAGGGTGGGGCGCAGATACGCAGTATTTT | CASSSGWGADTQYF
TRBJ1-3 | - | TRBV4-3 | - | TGCGCCAGCAGCCAAGATCCATTGAACACCATATATTTT | CASSQDPLNTIYF
TRBJ2-7 | few | TRBV11-2 | - | TGTGCCAGCAGCTTAGTTAGCCTAGCGACCTACGAGCAGTACTTC | CASSLVSLATYEQYF
TRBJ2-5 | - | TRBV5-1 | - | TGCGCCAGCAGTATATCTAGCGCCCAAGAGACCCAGTACTTC | CASSISSAQETQYF
TRBJ2-1 | - | TRBV5-4 | TRBD2 | TGTGCCAGCAGCCAAGGACTAGCGGGAGCAGATGAGCAGTTCTTC | CASSQGLAGADEQFF
TRBJ2-1 | - | TRBV27 | TRBD2 | TGTGCCAGCAGTTCCGGGACTAGCGTGGATGAGCAGTTCTTC | CASSSGTSVDEQFF
TRBJ1-5 | few | TRBV5-6 | - | TGTGCCAGCAGCGCCAGGGGCTGGAATCAGCCCCAGCATTTT | CASSARGWNQPQHF